This TCR beta chain was identified in a study of early T cells in non-severe SARS-CoV-2 infection. Study as a whole: Bulk RNA from unsorted whole blood was sequenced; chains were unpaired.

Trimming removed 5 bases from V and 4 bases from J, with 15 bases in between. CDR1 is SNHLY and CDR2 is FYNNEI in the germline V gene. The length of the CDR3 is 14 residues. This clonotype occurred a few times. TCRdb reprocessed the 5' RACE reads via MiXCR and lists one record per CDR3 protein. The sample lists about 70,000 distinct CDR3 sequences; 4.5% to 6% were seen once. The chain links TRBV2 to TRBJ2-7, with D unresolved. The sequence was collected from an adult who was a healthcare worker with PCR-confirmed SARS-CoV-2 infection or an uninfected control (not recorded which). This material consisted of whole blood, taken at baseline. Here the CDR3 reads CASSSEPGFYEQYF. The CDR3 DNA reads TGTGCCAGCAGTTCCGAGCCCGGGTTTTACGAGCAGTACTTC.